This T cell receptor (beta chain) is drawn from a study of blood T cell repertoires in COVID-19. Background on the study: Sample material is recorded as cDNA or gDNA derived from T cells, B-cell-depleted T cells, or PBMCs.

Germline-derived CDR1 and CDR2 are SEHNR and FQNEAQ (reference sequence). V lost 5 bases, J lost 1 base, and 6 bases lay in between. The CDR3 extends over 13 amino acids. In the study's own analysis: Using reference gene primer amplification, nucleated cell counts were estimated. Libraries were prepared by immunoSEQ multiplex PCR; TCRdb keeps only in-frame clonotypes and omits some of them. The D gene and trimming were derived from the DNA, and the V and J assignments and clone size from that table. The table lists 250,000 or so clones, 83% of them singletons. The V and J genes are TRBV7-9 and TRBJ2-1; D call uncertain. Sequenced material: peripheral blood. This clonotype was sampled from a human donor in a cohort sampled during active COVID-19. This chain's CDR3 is CASSPRSYNEQFF. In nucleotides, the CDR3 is TGTGCCAGCAGCCCCCGGTCCTACAATGAGCAGTTCTTC.